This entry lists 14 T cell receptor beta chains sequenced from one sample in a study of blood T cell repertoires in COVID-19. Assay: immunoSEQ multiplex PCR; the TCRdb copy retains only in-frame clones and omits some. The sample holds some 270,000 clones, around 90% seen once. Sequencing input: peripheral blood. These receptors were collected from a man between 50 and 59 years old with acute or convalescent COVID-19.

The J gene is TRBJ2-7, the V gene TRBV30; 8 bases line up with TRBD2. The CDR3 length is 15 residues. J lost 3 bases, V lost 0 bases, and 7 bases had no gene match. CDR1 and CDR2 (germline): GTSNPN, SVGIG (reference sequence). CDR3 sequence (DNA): TGTGCCTGGAGTGTGGGGCTAGCGGGCAACTACGAGCAGTACTTC. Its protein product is CAWSVGLAGNYEQYF.

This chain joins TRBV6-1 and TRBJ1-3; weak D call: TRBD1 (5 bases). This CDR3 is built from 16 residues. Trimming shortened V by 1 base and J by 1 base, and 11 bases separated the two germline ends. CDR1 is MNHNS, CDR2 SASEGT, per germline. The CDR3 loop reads CASSEVPGGSGNTIYF. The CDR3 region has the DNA TGTGCCAGCAGTGAAGTGCCCGGGGGGTCTGGAAACACCATATATTTT.

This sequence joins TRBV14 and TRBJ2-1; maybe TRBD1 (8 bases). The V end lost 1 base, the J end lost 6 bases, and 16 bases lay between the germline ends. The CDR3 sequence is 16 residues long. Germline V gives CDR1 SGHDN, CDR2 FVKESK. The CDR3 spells CASSQGTGRGANEQFF. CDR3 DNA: TGTGCCAGCAGCCAAGGGACAGGGAGGGGGGCCAATGAGCAGTTCTTC.

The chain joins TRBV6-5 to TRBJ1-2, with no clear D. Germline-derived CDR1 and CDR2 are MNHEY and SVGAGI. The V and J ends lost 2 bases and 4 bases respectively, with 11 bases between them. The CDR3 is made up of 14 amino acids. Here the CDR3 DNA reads TGTGCCAGCAGTTACCGAGGAATTGGCTATGGCTACACCTTC. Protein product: CASSYRGIGYGYTF.

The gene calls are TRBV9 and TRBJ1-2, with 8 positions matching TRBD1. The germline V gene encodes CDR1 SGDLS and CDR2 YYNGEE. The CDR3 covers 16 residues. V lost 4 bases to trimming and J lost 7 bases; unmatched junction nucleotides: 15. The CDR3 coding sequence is TGTGCCAGCAGCCAGGGGGGACAGGCAACGCGGGGTGGCTACACCTTC. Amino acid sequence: CASSQGGQATRGGYTF.

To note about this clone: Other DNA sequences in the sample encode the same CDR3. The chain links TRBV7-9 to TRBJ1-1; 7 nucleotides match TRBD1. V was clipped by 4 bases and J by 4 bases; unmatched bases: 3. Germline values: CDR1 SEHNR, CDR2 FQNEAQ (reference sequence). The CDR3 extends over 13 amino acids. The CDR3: CASSSQGGTEAFF. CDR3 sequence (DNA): TGTGCCAGCAGCTCTCAGGGGGGCACTGAAGCTTTCTTT.

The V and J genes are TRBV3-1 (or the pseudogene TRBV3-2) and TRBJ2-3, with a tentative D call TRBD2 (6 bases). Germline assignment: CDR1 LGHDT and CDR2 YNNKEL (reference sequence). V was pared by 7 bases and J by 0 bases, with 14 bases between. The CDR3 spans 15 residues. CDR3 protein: CASTAWGTSTDTQYF. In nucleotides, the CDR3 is TGTGCCAGCACCGCGTGGGGGACTAGCACAGATACGCAGTATTTT.

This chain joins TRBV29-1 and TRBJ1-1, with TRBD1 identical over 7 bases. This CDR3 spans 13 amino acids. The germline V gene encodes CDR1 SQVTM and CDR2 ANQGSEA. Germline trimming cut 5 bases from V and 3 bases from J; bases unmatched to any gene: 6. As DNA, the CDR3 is TGCAGCGTTTGTATCGGGACAGACACTGAAGCTTTCTTT. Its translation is CSVCIGTDTEAFF.

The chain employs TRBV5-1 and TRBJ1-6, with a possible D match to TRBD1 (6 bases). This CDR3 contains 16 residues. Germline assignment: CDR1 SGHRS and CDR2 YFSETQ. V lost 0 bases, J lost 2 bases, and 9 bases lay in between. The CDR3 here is CASSLEGTTYNSPLHF. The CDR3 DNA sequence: TGCGCCAGCAGCTTGGAGGGGACAACCTATAATTCACCCCTCCACTTT.

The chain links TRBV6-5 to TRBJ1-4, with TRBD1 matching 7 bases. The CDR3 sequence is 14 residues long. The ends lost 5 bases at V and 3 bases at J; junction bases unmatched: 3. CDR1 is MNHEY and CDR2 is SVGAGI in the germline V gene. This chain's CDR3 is CASSRTGSNEKLFF. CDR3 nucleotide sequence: TGTGCCAGCAGTAGGACAGGTTCTAATGAAAAACTGTTTTTT.

DNA of the CDR3: TGTGCCAGTAGTATATTCTCGGATACGCAGTATTTT. Translating gives CASSIFSDTQYF. The chain combines TRBV19 with TRBJ2-3; no firm D call. Germline CDR1 and CDR2: LNHDA and SQIVND (reference sequence). This CDR3 is 12 amino acids long. V gave up 2 bases and J gave up 6 bases, with 6 bases separating them.

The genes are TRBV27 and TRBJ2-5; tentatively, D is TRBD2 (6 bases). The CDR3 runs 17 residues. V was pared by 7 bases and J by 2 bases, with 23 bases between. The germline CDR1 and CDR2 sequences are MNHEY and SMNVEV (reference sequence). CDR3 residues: CASTLSPNGAGQETQYF. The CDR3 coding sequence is TGTGCCAGCACCCTTAGTCCCAACGGGGCGGGGCAAGAGACCCAGTACTTC.

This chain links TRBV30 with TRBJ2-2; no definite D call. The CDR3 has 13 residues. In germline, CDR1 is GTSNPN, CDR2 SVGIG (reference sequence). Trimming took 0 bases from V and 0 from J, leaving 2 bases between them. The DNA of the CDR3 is TGTGCCTGGAGTGTCGCGAACACCGGGGAGCTGTTTTTT. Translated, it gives CAWSVANTGELFF.

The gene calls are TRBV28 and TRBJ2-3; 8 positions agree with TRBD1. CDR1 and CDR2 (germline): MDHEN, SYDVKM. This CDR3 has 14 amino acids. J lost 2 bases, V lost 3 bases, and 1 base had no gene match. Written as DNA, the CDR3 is TGTGCCAGCAGTTTGGGACAGGACACAGATACGCAGTATTTT. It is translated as CASSLGQDTDTQYF.